The next 10 T cell receptor beta chains were all read from a single sample in a study of CD8 T cells in Susac syndrome. RNA, at roughly 0.5 to 1 ug, was reverse transcribed with random hexamers. From the immunoSEQ multiplex PCR reads, TCRdb called clonotypes with MiXCR, one entry per CDR3 protein. The sample yields about 200,000 distinct CDR3 sequences, approximately 95% seen once. Sequenced input: CD4+ T cells from PBMCs. These receptors came from a human donor with multiple sclerosis.

This clonotype has only one observation. CDR3 amino acids: CASSPKDREWYGYTF. DNA of the CDR3: TGTGCCAGCTCACCAAAAGACAGGGAGTGGTATGGCTACACCTTC. The rearrangement links TRBV18 to TRBJ1-2; 7 nucleotides agree with TRBD1. CDR1 is KGHSH and CDR2 is LQKENI in the germline V gene. V shed 2 bases and J 5 bases; nucleotides not matched to a gene: 8. This CDR3 is built from 15 residues.

The count of this clonotype is one. V usage is TRBV12-3 or TRBV12-4 and J usage is TRBJ1-5; D is unresolved. With 2 bases removed from V and 1 base from J, the gap between germline ends came to 6 bases. This CDR3 contains 14 residues. This CDR3 reads CASSLPTSNQPQHF. The CDR3 coding sequence is TGTGCCAGCAGTTTACCAACGAGCAATCAGCCCCAGCATTTT.

This chain links TRBV15 with TRBJ1-1; perhaps TRBD1 as D (5 bases). This CDR3 is built from 13 residues. V lost 2 bases and J 4 bases, leaving 8 bases between the germline ends. Per germline, CDR1 LNHNV and CDR2 YYDKDF (reference sequence). CDR3 sequence reads: CATSRPQGTEAFF. The CDR3 DNA follows: TGTGCCACCAGCAGACCCCAGGGCACTGAAGCTTTCTTT.

This chain uses TRBV5-1 with TRBJ1-1, with D possibly TRBD1 on 5 matching bases. Germline-derived CDR1 and CDR2 are SGHRS and YFSETQ. V was trimmed by 4 bases and J by 4 bases, leaving 14 bases between them. The CDR3 has 14 residues. The CDR3 region has the DNA TGCGCCAGCAGCCTTTCCGGGACCTTCACTGAAGCTTTCTTT. It specifies CASSLSGTFTEAFF.

The rearrangement links TRBV20-1 to TRBJ1-5; 10 bases are shared with TRBD1. This CDR3 has 13 residues. CDR1 and CDR2 (germline): DFQATT, SNEGSKA (reference sequence). J gave up 5 bases and V 8 bases, and 6 bases lay outside the gene matches. CDR3 in DNA: TGCAGTTCGGGACAGGGGTACGATCAGCCCCAGCATTTT. It translates to CSSGQGYDQPQHF.

The gene calls are TRBV6-1 and TRBJ2-1; TRBD1 agrees at 7 bases. The CDR3 has 15 amino acids. The ends lost 7 bases at V and 0 bases at J; junction bases unmatched: 6. Germline CDR1 and CDR2: MNHNS and SASEGT. The chain's CDR3 is CASTGGTYSYNEQFF. CDR3 nucleotides: TGTGCCAGCACAGGGGGTACATACTCCTACAATGAGCAGTTCTTC.

This rearrangement joins TRBV20-1 to TRBJ1-1; D possibly corresponds to TRBD1 (5 bases). Trimming cost V 5 bases and J 13 bases, with 23 bases left between them. This CDR3 has 13 residues. Germline V gene lookup returns CDR1 DFQATT and CDR2 SNEGSKA (reference sequence). CDR3 nucleotide sequence: TGCAGTGCTTTGAGACTTGACAGCGTGAACTTTTTCTTT. It translates to CSALRLDSVNFFF.

This clonotype occurred a few times. The chain couples TRBV30 to TRBJ2-7; D gene ambiguous. Germline CDR1 GTSNPN, CDR2 SVGIG (reference sequence). The ends were cut back, 5 bases at V and 2 bases at J, with 7 bases in the middle. CDR3 length equals 11 residues. The CDR3 nucleotides read TGTGCCTGGGGGGAAACCTACGAGCAGTACTTC. Protein sequence: CAWGETYEQYF.

J is TRBJ1-4 and V is TRBV20-1; D may be TRBD1 (5 bases). The V and J ends lost 6 bases and 6 bases respectively, with 17 bases between them. CDR3 length: 14 residues. The germline CDR1 and CDR2 sequences are DFQATT and SNEGSKA (reference sequence). Written as DNA, the CDR3 is TGCAGTGCCCACCCCGGAGGGGACCATGAAAAACTGTTTTTT. It codes for CSAHPGGDHEKLFF.

The chain links TRBV6-2 or TRBV6-3 to TRBJ2-7; D is perhaps TRBD2 (6 bases). The CDR3 contains 14 residues. Trimming took 4 bases from V and 6 from J, leaving 16 bases between them. Germline V gene sequence: CDR1 MNHEY, CDR2 SVGEGT. The CDR3: CASSWGDSALEQYF. The CDR3 nucleotides are TGTGCCAGCAGTTGGGGGGACTCTGCCCTCGAGCAGTACTTC.